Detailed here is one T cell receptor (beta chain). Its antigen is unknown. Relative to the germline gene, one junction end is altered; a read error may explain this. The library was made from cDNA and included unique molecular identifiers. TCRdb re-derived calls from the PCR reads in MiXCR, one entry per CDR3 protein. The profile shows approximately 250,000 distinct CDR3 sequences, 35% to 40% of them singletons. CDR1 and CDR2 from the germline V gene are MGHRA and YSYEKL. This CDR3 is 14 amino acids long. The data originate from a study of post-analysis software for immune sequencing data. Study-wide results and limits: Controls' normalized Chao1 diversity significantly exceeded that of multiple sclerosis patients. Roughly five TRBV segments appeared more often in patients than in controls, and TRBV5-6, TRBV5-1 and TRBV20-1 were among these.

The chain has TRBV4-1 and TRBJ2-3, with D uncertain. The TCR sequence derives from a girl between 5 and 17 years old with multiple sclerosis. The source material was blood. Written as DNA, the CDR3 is TGCACCAGCAGCCAAGAAACCCAATCGGATACGCAGTATTTT. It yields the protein CTSSQETQSDTQYF.